The 10 T cell receptor beta chains given below trace back to one sample, sequenced in a study of T cell repertoires in cytomegalovirus infection. Each CDR3 protein gets one entry after TCRdb re-called the reads with MiXCR. The table lists around 450,000 distinct CDR3 sequences, 25% to 40% of them singletons. The sample was PBMCs. The receptors stem from a human donor in good health (CMV status not recorded). Some clones in this sample may be carry-over from other donors' samples.

With regard to this clonotype: Given a much more abundant clone one base away, this may be a read error. V is TRBV6-1 and J is TRBJ2-3; D might be TRBD1 (5 bases). This CDR3 contains 17 residues. CDR1 and CDR2 from the germline V gene are MNHNS and SASEGT. The CDR3 region is CASSEARTPRSTDTQSF. Written as DNA, the CDR3 is TGTGCCAGCAGTGAAGCGCGGACACCAAGGAGCACAGATACGCAGTCTTTT.

Ten or more counts support this clonotype. The CDR3 sequence: CASSLVGTETYNEQFF. Here the CDR3 DNA reads TGTGCCAGCAGCTTAGTCGGGACAGAGACCTACAATGAGCAGTTCTTC. This chain joins TRBV7-8 and TRBJ2-1, with 7 bases that match TRBD1. V lost 1 base, J lost 2 bases, and 5 bases stayed unmatched. CDR1 SGHVS and CDR2 FQNEAQ come from the germline V gene. CDR3 length equals 16 residues. Based on the CDR3 plus reference TRBV7-8 and TRBJ2-1, the full variable domain is GAGVSQSPRYKVAKRGQDVALRCDPISGHVSLFWYQQALGQGPEFLTYFQNEAQLDKSGLPSDRFFAERPEGSVSTLKIQRTQQEDSAVYLCASSLVGTETYNEQFFGPGTRLTVL.

This clonotype showed up many times. V and J are TRBV6-1 and TRBJ2-7, with TRBD1 identical over 7 bases. Trimming cost V 2 bases and J 3 bases; bases outside gene matches: 10. The CDR3 spans 16 residues. The germline gives CDR1 MNHNS, CDR2 SASEGT. DNA for the CDR3: TGTGCCAGCAGTGAATTTGTGGAGGACAGGATCTACGAGCAGTACTTC. It is translated as CASSEFVEDRIYEQYF.

This clonotype was recorded at least ten times. The chain carries TRBV7-8 and TRBJ2-1; D is ambiguous. Trimming took 0 bases from V and 4 from J, leaving 10 bases between them. This CDR3 is built from 15 residues. The germline CDR1 and CDR2 sequences are SGHVS and FQNEAQ. CDR3 protein: CASSLAGTEYNEQFF. In DNA, the CDR3 is TGTGCCAGCAGCTTAGCGGGCACGGAGTACAATGAGCAGTTCTTC.

The chain is built from TRBV11-1 and TRBJ1-1; TRBD1 matches at 7 bases. The CDR3 covers 14 residues. V lost 5 bases to trimming and J lost 3 bases; unmatched junction nucleotides: 6. Germline-derived CDR1 and CDR2 are SGHAT and FQDESV (reference sequence). CDR3 sequence (DNA): TGTGCCAGCAGCCCCGACAGGGAGTACACTGAAGCTTTCTTT. Its translation is CASSPDREYTEAFF.

The chain has TRBV12-3 or TRBV12-4 and TRBJ2-7; D not resolved. This CDR3 comprises 12 residues. V lost 3 bases, J lost 3 bases, and 6 bases lay in between. The CDR3 region is CASSFKDYEQYF. DNA for the CDR3: TGTGCCAGCAGTTTTAAGGACTACGAGCAGTACTTC.

This clonotype was found many times. The J gene is TRBJ1-2, the V gene TRBV12-3 or TRBV12-4; tentative D call: TRBD1 (6 bases). The CDR3 runs to 14 residues. Trimming shortened V by 2 bases and J by 2 bases, and 9 bases separated the two germline ends. The CDR3 DNA follows: TGTGCCAGCAGTTTATGGGGGGGCAACTATGGCTACACCTTC. Protein sequence: CASSLWGGNYGYTF.

There are many counts of this clonotype. The chain recombines TRBV7-2 with TRBJ2-5; D gene uncertain. The V end lost 1 base, the J end lost 4 bases, and 10 bases lay between the germline ends. Germline CDR1 and CDR2: SGHTA and FQGNSA. This CDR3 region has 14 residues. CDR3 residues: CASSLGGFGETQYF. CDR3 in DNA: TGTGCCAGCAGCTTAGGTGGTTTCGGAGAGACCCAGTACTTC.

Details on this clonotype: Since the CDR3 does not end with the conserved phenylalanine or tryptophan, this likely comes from a read error. Because the CDR3's place on the DNA is in doubt, the DNA is left out and the CDR3 is given as listed by TCRdb. V usage is TRBV6-4 and J usage is TRBJ2-1; the table names TRBD2, a call not compared with the DNA. The germline V gene encodes CDR1 MRHNA and CDR2 SNTAGT. The CDR3 comprises 15 residues, both ends counted. CDR3 protein: CASSETSGGANEQLL.

Comment on this clonotype: A much larger clone sits a single nucleotide away, making a read error possible. In this CDR3 the conserved last residue, phenylalanine or tryptophan, is missing, so a read error is likely. This chain joins TRBV7-6 and TRBJ1-2; D possibly corresponds to TRBD1 (5 bases). Trimming removed 2 bases from V and 7 bases from J, with 14 bases in between. This CDR3 has 14 residues. Germline V gene lookup returns CDR1 SGHVS and CDR2 FNYEAQ. The CDR3 sequence: CASSLFEIGGGYTL. CDR3 DNA: TGTGCCAGCAGCTTATTTGAAATCGGGGGTGGCTACACCTTA.